The rows below give T cell receptor beta chains drawn from one sample of a study of shared clonotypes between healthy human individuals. TCRdb's table, derived via immunoSEQ multiplex PCR, lists solely in-frame clones and lacks some. Of approximately 1.5 million clones listed, 95% to 99% are singletons. Sequenced: naive CD4+ T cells sorted from blood. Receptors originate from a man aged 25 to 40 in good health. The CDR3 runs from the conserved cysteine through the conserved F or W. A D gene is named only where the DNA matches it firmly. Only part of the rows carry a size: once, few, many, or a class if the clone is expanded.

.,TRBJ1-5,TRBD1,15,TRBV6-1,CASSKTGDGNQPQHF,TGTGCCAGCAGTAAGACAGGGGATGGCAATCAGCCCCAGCATTTT
.,TRBJ2-7,.,14,TRBV6-5,CASSYSSTSYEQYF,TGTGCCAGCAGTTACTCGAGTACTTCCTACGAGCAGTACTTC
.,TRBJ2-7,TRBD1,13,TRBV5-4,CASSSDRGDEQYF,TGTGCCAGCAGCTCCGACAGGGGGGACGAGCAGTACTTC
.,TRBJ2-7,.,13,TRBV5-4,CASSLAPSYEQYF,TGTGCCAGCAGCTTGGCGCCAAGCTACGAGCAGTACTTC
.,TRBJ2-7,.,14,TRBV2,CASSADRTSYEQYF,TGTGCCAGCAGTGCCGACAGGACCTCCTACGAGCAGTACTTC
.,TRBJ2-7,.,15,TRBV5-4,CASSLSSGYTYEQYF,TGTGCCAGCAGCTTGAGTAGCGGTTACACCTACGAGCAGTACTTC
once,TRBJ2-3,.,13,TRBV11-2,CASSPDGADTQYF,TGTGCCAGCAGCCCGGATGGGGCAGATACGCAGTATTTT
.,TRBJ1-1,.,14,TRBV6-1,CASIPGPMNTEAFF,TGTGCCAGCATTCCCGGACCCATGAACACTGAAGCTTTCTTT
.,TRBJ1-4,TRBD1,11,TRBV28,CASSRDRGVVF,TGTGCCAGCAGTCGAGACAGGGGTGTCGTTTTT
.,TRBJ1-2,.,14,TRBV27,CASSWSPTNYGYTF,TGTGCCAGCAGTTGGAGTCCCACTAACTATGGCTACACCTTC
.,TRBJ2-5,TRBD2,18,TRBV5-1,CASSLEIASGPWGETQYF,TGCGCCAGCAGCTTGGAGATCGCTAGCGGACCCTGGGGAGAGACCCAGTACTTC
.,TRBJ2-1,.,12,TRBV29-1,CSVQGSYNEQFF,TGCAGCGTTCAAGGCTCCTACAATGAGCAGTTCTTC
.,TRBJ2-7,.,16,TRBV6-1,CASSAARWQGSYEQYF,TGTGCCAGCAGTGCGGCCCGTTGGCAGGGATCCTACGAGCAGTACTTC
.,TRBJ2-5,.,17,TRBV11-2,CASSLPTGRPAQETQYF,TGTGCCAGCAGCTTACCGACAGGCCGACCCGCCCAAGAGACCCAGTACTTC
.,TRBJ1-5,.,17,TRBV27,CASSLTQSGGSNQPQHF,TGTGCCAGCAGTTTAACACAGTCTGGGGGCAGCAATCAGCCCCAGCATTTT
.,TRBJ1-5,.,15,TRBV28,CASSGSGGDNQPQHF,TGTGCCAGCAGTGGGAGCGGAGGCGACAATCAGCCCCAGCATTTT
.,TRBJ2-5,.,12,TRBV18,CASSPLSETQYF,TGTGCCAGCTCACCACTAAGTGAGACCCAGTACTTC
.,TRBJ2-1,.,16,TRBV5-1,CASYRWPSSSYNEQFF,TGCGCCAGCTACCGATGGCCGAGTAGCTCCTACAATGAGCAGTTCTTC
once,TRBJ2-7,.,14,TRBV23-1,CASSQREDSYEQYF,TGCGCCAGCAGTCAAAGGGAGGACTCCTACGAGCAGTACTTC
once,TRBJ1-1,.,16,TRBV23-1,CASSQLGQGKNTEAFF,TGCGCCAGCAGTCAATTAGGGCAGGGGAAGAACACTGAAGCTTTCTTT
.,TRBJ1-5,TRBD1,13,TRBV2,CASAGQANQPQHF,TGTGCCTCAGCAGGACAGGCTAATCAGCCCCAGCATTTT
.,TRBJ2-7,TRBD2,17,TRBV5-1,CASSLGTSGSLIYEQYF,TGCGCCAGCAGCCTCGGGACTAGCGGGAGCTTGATCTACGAGCAGTACTTC
.,TRBJ2-3,.,16,TRBV4-2,CASSQEGSGSTDTQYF,TGTGCCAGCAGCCAAGAGGGGTCCGGAAGCACAGATACGCAGTATTTT
.,TRBJ1-4,.,16,TRBV15,CATSFYPGMGNEKLFF,TGTGCCACCAGCTTCTATCCCGGGATGGGAAATGAGAAACTGTTTTTT
.,TRBJ1-4,.,16,TRBV21-1,CASSKNRDRSNEKLFF,TGTGCCAGCAGCAAAAACCGGGACCGGTCTAATGAAAAACTGTTTTTT
.,TRBJ2-1,TRBD1,16,TRBV9,CASSVTGTGGVNEQFF,TGTGCCAGCAGCGTCACCGGGACAGGGGGCGTGAATGAGCAGTTCTTC
.,TRBJ2-1,.,17,TRBV7-6,CASSPPSGRASYNEQFF,TGTGCCAGCAGCCCACCCTCGGGGCGAGCCTCCTACAATGAGCAGTTCTTC
.,TRBJ2-5,TRBD2,15,TRBV6-4,CASSMDGRADETQYF,TGTGCCAGCAGTATGGACGGGAGGGCCGATGAGACCCAGTACTTC
once,TRBJ2-5,.,11,TRBV2,CASTTQETQYF,TGTGCCAGCACAACTCAAGAGACCCAGTACTTC
.,TRBJ2-7,.,15,TRBV2,CASSEGSLGVYEQYF,TGTGCCAGCAGTGAAGGAAGCCTAGGGGTCTACGAGCAGTACTTC
.,TRBJ2-7,.,15,TRBV5-5,CASSLEVGPPYEQYF,TGTGCCAGCAGCTTGGAGGTGGGACCACCCTACGAGCAGTACTTC
once,TRBJ2-3,.,14,TRBV5-6,CASSPDTSTDTQYF,TGTGCCAGCAGCCCGGACACAAGCACAGATACGCAGTATTTT
.,TRBJ2-3,.,14,TRBV19,CASSVTSVSDTQYF,TGTGCCAGTAGTGTTACTAGTGTCTCAGATACGCAGTATTTT
.,TRBJ2-7,TRBD1,11,TRBV20-1,CSVAASGGQYF,TGCAGTGTCGCGGCGTCAGGGGGGCAGTACTTC
.,TRBJ2-1,TRBD2,13,TRBV5-4,CASGLAGADEQFF,TGTGCCAGCGGACTAGCGGGAGCCGATGAGCAGTTCTTC
once,TRBJ2-2,.,13,TRBV5-1,CASSNGSPGELFF,TGCGCCAGCAGTAACGGGAGCCCCGGGGAGCTGTTTTTT
.,TRBJ2-2,TRBD2,18,TRBV7-9,CASSLDVLAGPVPGELFF,TGTGCCAGCAGCTTAGATGTTCTAGCGGGTCCGGTCCCCGGGGAGCTGTTTTTT
.,TRBJ1-1,TRBD1,17,TRBV4-2,CASSQDPSGQMNTEAFF,TGTGCCAGCAGCCAAGATCCCTCGGGACAGATGAACACTGAAGCTTTCTTT
.,TRBJ2-2,.,15,TRBV7-3,CASSSQPLVTGELFF,TGTGCCAGCAGCTCACAACCCCTAGTAACCGGGGAGCTGTTTTTT